The clone carrying this T cell receptor beta chain was counted once. In the original processing: Reference gene primer amplification gave estimated nucleated cell counts. Data came from immunoSEQ multiplex PCR; TCRdb stores just in-frame clones and leaves some out. V, J and clone size were drawn from that table, and D and trimming were deduced from the DNA. The table lists 380,000 or so clones, more than 80% of them singletons. These data belong to a study of blood T cell repertoires in COVID-19. Turning to the study itself: Nucleic acid was either cDNA or gDNA, and it came from T cells, B-cell-depleted T cells, or PBMCs.

The V end was cut by 7 bases, the J end by 4 bases, with 26 bases between. This CDR3 comprises 16 residues. Germline CDR1 SQVTM, CDR2 ANQGSEA. The V call is TRBV29-1, the J call TRBJ2-7, with a weak D call TRBD2 (7 bases). Sequencing was carried out using peripheral blood. This TCR came from a man aged 40-55 years with acute or convalescent COVID-19. In DNA form, the CDR3 reads TGCAGCGCCCGGGGGGCTAGCGGAAATCCTGATTACGAGCAGTACTTC. It yields the protein CSARGASGNPDYEQYF.